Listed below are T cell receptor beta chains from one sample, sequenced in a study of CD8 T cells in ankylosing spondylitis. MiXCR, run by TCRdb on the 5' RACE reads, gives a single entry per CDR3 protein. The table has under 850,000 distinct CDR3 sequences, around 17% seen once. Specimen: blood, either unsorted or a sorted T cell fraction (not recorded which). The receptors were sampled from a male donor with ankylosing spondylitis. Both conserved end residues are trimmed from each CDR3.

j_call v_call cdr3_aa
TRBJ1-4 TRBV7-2 ASSLAFAGARTNEKLF
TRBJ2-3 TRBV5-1 ASSLTGDSTDTQY
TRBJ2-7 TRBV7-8 ASSPRGGVPHEQY
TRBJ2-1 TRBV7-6 ASSLAAEREENEQF
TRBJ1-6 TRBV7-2 ASSGQVPSPLH
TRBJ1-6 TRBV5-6 ASSPGKRDSPLH
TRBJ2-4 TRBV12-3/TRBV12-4 ASSRETGGVAKNIQY
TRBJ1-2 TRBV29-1 SVEGEGGGPYGYT
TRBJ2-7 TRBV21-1 ASSNRGGYEQY
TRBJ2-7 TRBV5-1 ASSLEWSGANEQY